A single T cell receptor beta chain is shown here with its context. Antigen specificity is unknown. The sample comes from a study of cytomegalovirus exposure and HLA in healthy donors. Across the whole study: There were some 120 million unique TCR beta sequences, drawn from about 179 million T cells, in an earlier analysis.

Germline assignment: CDR1 SSHAT and CDR2 FNYEAQ (reference sequence). V lost 1 base and J lost 4; bases outside the gene matches: 14. CDR3 size: 20 residues. Whole-study findings and limits: TCR beta sequences reportedly predicted most subjects' HLA-A and HLA-B alleles accurately. A highly shared variant cluster was judged a likely technical artifact.

PCR was performed using 60 Vbeta and 13 Jbeta primers. Only in-frame clones appear in the TCRdb table, and some are missing; sequencing was by immunoSEQ multiplex PCR. The profile shows fewer than 200,000 clones, around 79% of them singletons. The sequenced material came from PBMCs. The receptor comes from a woman between 50 and 59 years old in good health and CMV-seronegative. The V and J genes are TRBV7-7 and TRBJ2-5, with TRBD2 matching 14 bases. The CDR3: CASSLGGLAGVEEKVETQYF. The CDR3 coding sequence is TGTGCCAGCAGCTTAGGGGGACTAGCGGGAGTCGAGGAGAAAGTAGAGACCCAGTACTTC.